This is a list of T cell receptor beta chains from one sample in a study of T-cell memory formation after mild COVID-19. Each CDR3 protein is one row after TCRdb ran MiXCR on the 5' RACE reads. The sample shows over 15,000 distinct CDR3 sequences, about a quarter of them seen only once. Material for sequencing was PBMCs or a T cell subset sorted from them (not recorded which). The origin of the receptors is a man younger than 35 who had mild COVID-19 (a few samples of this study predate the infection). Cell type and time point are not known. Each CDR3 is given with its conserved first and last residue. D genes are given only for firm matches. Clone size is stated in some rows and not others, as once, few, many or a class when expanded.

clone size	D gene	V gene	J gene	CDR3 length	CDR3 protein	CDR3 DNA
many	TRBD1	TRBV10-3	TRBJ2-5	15	CAIRPGQGLQETQYF	TGTGCCATCAGGCCGGGACAGGGCCTTCAAGAGACCCAGTACTTC
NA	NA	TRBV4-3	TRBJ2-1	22	CASSQEGDPGGEGQRSYNEQFF	TGCGCCAGCAGCCAAGAGGGGGATCCTGGGGGAGAGGGCCAACGCTCCTACAATGAGCAGTTCTTC
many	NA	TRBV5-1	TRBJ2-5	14	CASSSGVAGETQYF	TGCGCCAGCAGCTCAGGGGTTGCGGGAGAGACCCAGTACTTC
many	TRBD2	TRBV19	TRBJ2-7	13	CASSSGGPYEQYF	TGTGCCAGTAGCTCGGGGGGACCCTACGAGCAGTACTTC
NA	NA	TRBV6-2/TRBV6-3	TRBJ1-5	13	CASRTDSHQPQHF	TGTGCCAGCAGGACGGATAGCCATCAGCCCCAGCATTTT
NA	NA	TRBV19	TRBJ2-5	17	CASSIGGIVGFGETQYF	TGTGCCAGTAGTATAGGGGGGATTGTGGGCTTCGGCGAGACCCAGTACTTC
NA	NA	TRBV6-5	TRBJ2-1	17	CASSSRGTPAEHNEQFF	TGTGCCAGCAGCTCACGCGGGACTCCCGCTGAACACAATGAGCAGTTCTTC
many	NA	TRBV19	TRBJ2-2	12	CASWTATGELFF	TGTGCCAGTTGGACAGCCACCGGGGAGCTGTTTTTT
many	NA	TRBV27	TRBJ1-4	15	CASSGTDATNEKLFF	TGTGCCAGTTCCGGGACGGATGCAACTAATGAAAAACTGTTTTTT
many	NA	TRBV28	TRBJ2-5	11	CASSSPGAQYF	TGTGCCAGCAGTTCCCCCGGCGCCCAGTACTTC
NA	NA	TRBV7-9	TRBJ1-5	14	CASSLGFSNQPQHF	TGTGCCAGCAGCTTAGGGTTTAGCAATCAGCCCCAGCATTTT
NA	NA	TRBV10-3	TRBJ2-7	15	CAISPGTGHPYEQYF	TGTGCCATCAGCCCGGGGACCGGACATCCTTACGAGCAGTACTTC
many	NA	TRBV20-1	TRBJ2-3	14	CSARIGWGTDTQYF	TGCAGTGCTAGAATTGGGTGGGGCACAGATACGCAGTATTTT
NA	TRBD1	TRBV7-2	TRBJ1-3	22	CASSFLGGLSQGLGPSGNTIYF	TGTGCCAGCAGCTTCTTAGGGGGGTTATCACAGGGGTTGGGTCCCTCTGGAAACACCATATATTTT
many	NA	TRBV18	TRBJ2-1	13	CASSIWTYNEQFF	TGTGCCAGCTCAATCTGGACTTACAATGAGCAGTTCTTC
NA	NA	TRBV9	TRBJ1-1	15	CASSPTRGALTEAFF	TGTGCCAGCAGCCCAACAAGGGGGGCCCTTACTGAAGCTTTCTTT
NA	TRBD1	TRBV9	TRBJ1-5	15	CASSATGGVNQPQHF	TGTGCCAGCAGCGCGACAGGGGGCGTAAATCAGCCCCAGCATTTT